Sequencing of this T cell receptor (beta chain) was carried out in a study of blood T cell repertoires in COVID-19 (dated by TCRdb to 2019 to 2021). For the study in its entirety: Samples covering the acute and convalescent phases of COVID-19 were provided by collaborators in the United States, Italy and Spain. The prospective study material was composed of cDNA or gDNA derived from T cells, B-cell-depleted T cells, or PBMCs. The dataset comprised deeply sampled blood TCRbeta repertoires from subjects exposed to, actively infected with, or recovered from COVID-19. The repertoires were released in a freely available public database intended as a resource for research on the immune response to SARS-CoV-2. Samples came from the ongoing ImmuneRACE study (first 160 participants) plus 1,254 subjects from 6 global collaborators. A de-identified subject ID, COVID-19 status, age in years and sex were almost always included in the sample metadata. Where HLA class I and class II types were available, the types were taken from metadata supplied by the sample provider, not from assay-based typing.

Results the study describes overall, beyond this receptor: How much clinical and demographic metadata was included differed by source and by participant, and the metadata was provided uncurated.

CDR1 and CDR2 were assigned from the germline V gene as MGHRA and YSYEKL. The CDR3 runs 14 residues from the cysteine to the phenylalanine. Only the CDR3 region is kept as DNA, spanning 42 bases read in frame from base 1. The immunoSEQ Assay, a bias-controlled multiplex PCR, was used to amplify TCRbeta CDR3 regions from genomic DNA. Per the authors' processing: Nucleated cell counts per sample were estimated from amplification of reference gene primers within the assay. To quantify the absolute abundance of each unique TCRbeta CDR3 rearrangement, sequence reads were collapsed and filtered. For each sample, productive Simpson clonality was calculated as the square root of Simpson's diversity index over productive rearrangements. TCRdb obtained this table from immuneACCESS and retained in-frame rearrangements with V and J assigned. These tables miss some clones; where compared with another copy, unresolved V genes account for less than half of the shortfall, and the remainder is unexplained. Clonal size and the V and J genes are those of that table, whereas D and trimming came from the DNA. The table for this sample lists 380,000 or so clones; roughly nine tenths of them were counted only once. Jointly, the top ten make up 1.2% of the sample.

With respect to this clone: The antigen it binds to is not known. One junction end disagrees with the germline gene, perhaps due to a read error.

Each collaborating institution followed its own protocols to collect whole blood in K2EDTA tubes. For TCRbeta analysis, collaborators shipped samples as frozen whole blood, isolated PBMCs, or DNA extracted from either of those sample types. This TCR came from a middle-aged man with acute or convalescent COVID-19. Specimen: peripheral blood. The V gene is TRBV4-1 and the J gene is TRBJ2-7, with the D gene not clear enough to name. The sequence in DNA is TGCGCCAGCAGTCAAGATTTTGCAAATGAGGAGCAGTACTTC. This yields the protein CASSQDFANEEQYF.